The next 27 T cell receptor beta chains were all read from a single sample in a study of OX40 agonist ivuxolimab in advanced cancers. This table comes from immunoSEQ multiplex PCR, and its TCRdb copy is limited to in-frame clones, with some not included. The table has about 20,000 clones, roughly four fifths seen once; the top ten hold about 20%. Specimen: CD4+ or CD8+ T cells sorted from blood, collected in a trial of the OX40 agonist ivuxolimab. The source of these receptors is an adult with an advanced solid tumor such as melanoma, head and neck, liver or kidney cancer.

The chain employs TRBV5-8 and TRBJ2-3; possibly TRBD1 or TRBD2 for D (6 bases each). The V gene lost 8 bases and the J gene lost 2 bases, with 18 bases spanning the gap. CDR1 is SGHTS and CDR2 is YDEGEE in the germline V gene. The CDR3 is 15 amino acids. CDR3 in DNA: TGTGCCAGTATAATGGGGGGCGGCTTCACAGATACGCAGTATTTT. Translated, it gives CASIMGGGFTDTQYF.

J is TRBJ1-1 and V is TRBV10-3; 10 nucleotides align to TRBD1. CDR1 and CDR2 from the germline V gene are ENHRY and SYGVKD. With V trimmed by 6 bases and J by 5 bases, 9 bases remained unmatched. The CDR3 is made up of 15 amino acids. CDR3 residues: CAISLPGQGSTEAFF. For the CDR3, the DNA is TGTGCCATCAGCTTACCGGGACAGGGGTCGACTGAAGCTTTCTTT.

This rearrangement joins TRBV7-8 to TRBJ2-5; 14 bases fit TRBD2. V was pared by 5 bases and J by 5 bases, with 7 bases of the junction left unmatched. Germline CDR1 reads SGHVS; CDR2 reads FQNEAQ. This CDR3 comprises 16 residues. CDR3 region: CASSDRLAGGTETQYF. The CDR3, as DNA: TGTGCCAGCAGCGACCGACTAGCGGGAGGGACTGAGACCCAGTACTTC.

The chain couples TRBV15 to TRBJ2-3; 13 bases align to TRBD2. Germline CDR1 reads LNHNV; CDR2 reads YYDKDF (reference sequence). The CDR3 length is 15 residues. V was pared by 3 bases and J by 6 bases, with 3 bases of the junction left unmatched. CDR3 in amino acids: CATSRRTSGSDTQYF. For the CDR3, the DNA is TGTGCCACCAGCAGGAGGACTAGCGGGAGTGATACGCAGTATTTT. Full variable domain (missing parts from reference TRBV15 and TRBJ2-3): DAMVIQNPRYQVTQFGKPVTLSCSQTLNHNVMYWYQQKSSQAPKLLFHYYDKDFNNEADTPDNFQSRRPNTSFCFLDIRSPGLGDTAMYLCATSRRTSGSDTQYFGPGTRLTVL.

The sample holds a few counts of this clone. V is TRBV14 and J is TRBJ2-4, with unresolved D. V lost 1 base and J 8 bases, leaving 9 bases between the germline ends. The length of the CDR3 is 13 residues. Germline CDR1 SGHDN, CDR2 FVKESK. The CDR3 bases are TGTGCCAGCAGCCAAGTTTATTGGGACATTCAGTACTTC. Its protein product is CASSQVYWDIQYF.

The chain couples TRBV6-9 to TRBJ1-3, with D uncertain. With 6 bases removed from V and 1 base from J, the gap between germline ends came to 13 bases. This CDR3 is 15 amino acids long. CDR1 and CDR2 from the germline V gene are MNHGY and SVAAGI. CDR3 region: CASREGWNSGNTIYF. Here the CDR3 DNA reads TGTGCCAGCAGGGAAGGGTGGAATTCTGGAAACACCATATATTTT.

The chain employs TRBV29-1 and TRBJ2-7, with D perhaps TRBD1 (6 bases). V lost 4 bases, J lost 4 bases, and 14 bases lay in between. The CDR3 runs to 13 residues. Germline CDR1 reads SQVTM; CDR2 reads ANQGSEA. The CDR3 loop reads CSVGLRGLYEQYF. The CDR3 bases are TGCAGCGTTGGTTTAAGGGGGTTATACGAGCAGTACTTC.

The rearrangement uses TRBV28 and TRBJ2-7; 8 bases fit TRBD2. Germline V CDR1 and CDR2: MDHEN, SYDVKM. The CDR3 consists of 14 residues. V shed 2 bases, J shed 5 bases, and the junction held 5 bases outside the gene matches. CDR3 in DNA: TGTGCCAGCAGTTTACGGGCGGGAGGTAACGAGCAGTACTTC. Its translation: CASSLRAGGNEQYF.

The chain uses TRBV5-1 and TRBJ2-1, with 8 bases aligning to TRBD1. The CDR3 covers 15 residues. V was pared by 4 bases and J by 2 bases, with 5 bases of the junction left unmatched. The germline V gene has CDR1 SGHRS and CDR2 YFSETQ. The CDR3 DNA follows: TGCGCCAGCAGCGCTCGGACAGGGCCCTACAATGAGCAGTTCTTC. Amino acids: CASSARTGPYNEQFF.

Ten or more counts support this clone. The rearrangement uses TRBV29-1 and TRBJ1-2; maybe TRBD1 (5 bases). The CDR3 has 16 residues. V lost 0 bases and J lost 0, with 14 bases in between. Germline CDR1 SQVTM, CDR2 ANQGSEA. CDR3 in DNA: TGCAGCGTTGAAGAGTTTGAAAGGGGCCCTAACTATGGCTACACCTTC. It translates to CSVEEFERGPNYGYTF.

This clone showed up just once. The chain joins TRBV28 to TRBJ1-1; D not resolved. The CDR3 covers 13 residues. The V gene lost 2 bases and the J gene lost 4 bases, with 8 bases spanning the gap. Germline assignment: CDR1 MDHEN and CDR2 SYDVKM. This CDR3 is CASSLIRATEAFF. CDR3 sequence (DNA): TGTGCCAGCAGTTTAATAAGGGCCACTGAAGCTTTCTTT.

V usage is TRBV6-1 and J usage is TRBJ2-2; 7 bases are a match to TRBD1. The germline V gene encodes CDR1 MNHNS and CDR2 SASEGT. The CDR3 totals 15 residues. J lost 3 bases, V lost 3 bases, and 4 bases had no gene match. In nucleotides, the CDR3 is TGTGCCAGCAGTGAGCCGGGACAGTACACCGGGGAGCTGTTTTTT. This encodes CASSEPGQYTGELFF.

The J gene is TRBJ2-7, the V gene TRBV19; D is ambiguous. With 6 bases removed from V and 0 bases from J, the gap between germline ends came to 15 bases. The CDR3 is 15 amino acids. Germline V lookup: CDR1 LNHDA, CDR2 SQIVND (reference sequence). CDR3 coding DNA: TGTGCCAGTAGAGAAACAAGGACCCCCTCCTACGAGCAGTACTTC. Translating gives CASRETRTPSYEQYF.

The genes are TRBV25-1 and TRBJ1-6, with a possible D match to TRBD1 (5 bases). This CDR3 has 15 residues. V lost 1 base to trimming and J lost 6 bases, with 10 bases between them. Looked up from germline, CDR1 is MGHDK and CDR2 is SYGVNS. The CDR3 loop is CASSELADSNSPLHF. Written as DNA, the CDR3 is TGTGCCAGCAGTGAATTAGCCGACAGTAATTCACCCCTCCACTTT.

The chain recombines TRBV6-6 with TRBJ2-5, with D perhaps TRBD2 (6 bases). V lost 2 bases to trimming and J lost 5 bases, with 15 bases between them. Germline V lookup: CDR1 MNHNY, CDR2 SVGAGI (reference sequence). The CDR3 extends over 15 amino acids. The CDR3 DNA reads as TGTGCCAGCAGTTACCTGACGGGACTTGGGGAGACCCAGTACTTC. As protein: CASSYLTGLGETQYF.

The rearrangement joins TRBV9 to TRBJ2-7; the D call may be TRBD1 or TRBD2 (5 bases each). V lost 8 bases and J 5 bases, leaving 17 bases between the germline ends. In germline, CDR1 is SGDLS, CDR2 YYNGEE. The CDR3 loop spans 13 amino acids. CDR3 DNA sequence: TGTGCCAGTGGCGGGCAGGGCGGAAACGAGCAGTACTTC. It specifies CASGGQGGNEQYF.

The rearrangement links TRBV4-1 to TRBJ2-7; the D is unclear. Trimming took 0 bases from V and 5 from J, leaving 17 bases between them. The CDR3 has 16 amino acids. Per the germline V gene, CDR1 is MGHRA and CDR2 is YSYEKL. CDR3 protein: CASSQELSSAPHEQYF. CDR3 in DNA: TGCGCCAGCAGCCAAGAACTTTCATCGGCCCCCCACGAGCAGTACTTC.

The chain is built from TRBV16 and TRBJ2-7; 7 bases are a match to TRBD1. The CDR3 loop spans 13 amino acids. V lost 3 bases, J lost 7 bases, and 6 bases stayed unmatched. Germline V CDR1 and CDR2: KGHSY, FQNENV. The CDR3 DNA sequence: TGTGCCAGCAGCCAGGGACAGACGCAAGAGCAGTACTTC. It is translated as CASSQGQTQEQYF.

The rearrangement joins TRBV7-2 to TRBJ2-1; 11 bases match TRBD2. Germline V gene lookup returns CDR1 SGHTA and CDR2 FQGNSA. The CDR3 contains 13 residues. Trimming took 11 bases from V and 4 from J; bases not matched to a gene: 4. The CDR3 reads CAAGTSGYNEQFF. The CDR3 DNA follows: TGTGCCGCGGGGACTAGCGGATACAATGAGCAGTTCTTC.

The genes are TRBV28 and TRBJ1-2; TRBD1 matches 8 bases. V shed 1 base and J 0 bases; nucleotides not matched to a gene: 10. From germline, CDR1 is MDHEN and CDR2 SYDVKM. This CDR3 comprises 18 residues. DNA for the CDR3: TGTGCCAGCAGTTTATATGGAGAGGGGACAGGAGCTAACTATGGCTACACCTTC. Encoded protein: CASSLYGEGTGANYGYTF.

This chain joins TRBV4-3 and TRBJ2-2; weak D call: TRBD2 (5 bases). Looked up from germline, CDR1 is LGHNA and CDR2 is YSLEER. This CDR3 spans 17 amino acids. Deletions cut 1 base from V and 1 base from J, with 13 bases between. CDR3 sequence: CASSQVGGFVNTGELFF. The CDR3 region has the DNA TGCGCCAGCAGCCAAGTCGGAGGTTTTGTGAACACCGGGGAGCTGTTTTTT.

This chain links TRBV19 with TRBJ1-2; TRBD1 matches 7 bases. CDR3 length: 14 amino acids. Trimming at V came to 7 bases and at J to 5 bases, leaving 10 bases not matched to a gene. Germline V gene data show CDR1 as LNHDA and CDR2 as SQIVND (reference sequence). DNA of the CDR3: TGTGCCAGTACCACCGGGGCAGGGGGGTATGGCTACACCTTC. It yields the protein CASTTGAGGYGYTF.

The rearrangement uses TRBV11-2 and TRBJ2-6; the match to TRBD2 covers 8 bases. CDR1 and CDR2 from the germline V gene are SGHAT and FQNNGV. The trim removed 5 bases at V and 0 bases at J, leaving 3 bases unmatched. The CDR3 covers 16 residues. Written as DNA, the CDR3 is TGTGCCAGCAGCCAGAGCGGGGGCTCTGGGGCCAACGTCCTGACTTTC. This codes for CASSQSGGSGANVLTF. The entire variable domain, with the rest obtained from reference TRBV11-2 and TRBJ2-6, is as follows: EAGVAQSPRYKIIEKRQSVAFWCNPISGHATLYWYQQILGQGPKLLIQFQNNGVVDDSQLPKDRFSAERLKGVDSTLKIQPAKLEDSAVYLCASSQSGGSGANVLTFGAGSRLTVL.

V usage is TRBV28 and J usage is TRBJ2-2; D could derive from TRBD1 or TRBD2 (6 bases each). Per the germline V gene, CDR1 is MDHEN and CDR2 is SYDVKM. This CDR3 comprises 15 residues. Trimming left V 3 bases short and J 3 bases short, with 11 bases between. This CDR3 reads CASSFEGGYTGELFF. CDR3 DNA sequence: TGTGCCAGCAGTTTTGAAGGGGGGTACACCGGGGAGCTGTTTTTT.

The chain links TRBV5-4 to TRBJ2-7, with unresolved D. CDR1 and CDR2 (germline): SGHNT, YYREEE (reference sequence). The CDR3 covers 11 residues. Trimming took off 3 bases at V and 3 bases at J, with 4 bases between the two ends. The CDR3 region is CASSSDYEQYF. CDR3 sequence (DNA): TGTGCCAGCAGCTCTGACTACGAGCAGTACTTC.

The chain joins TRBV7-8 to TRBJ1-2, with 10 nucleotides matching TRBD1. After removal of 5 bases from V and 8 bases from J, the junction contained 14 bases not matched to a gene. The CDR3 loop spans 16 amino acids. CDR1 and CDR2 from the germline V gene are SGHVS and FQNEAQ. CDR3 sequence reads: CASSRQQTTGGDGYTF. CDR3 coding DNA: TGTGCCAGCAGCCGACAACAAACGACAGGGGGCGACGGCTACACCTTC.

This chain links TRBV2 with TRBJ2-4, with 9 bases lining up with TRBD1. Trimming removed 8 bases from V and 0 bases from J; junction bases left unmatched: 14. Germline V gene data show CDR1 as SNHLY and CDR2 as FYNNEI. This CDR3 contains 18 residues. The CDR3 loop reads CASGKPGQGNLAKNIQYF. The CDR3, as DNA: TGTGCCAGCGGCAAACCGGGACAGGGAAACCTAGCCAAAAACATTCAGTACTTC.